A single T cell receptor (beta chain) is shown here with its context. Antigen unknown. Between the trimmed V and J ends, which lost 7 bases and 3 bases, there was a span of 16 bases. This CDR3 has 14 residues. Looked up from germline, CDR1 is MNHEY and CDR2 is SVGAGI. These data come from a study of T cell responses to AZD1222 COVID-19 vaccine. Study summary: Doses given second, at about 4 or about 12 weeks, were pooled. General study points: CD4 TCRs covered the whole spike, strongest at regions 160-218 and 743-854.

The repertoire was sequenced with immunoSEQ multiplex PCR; TCRdb's copy has only in-frame clones and lacks some. The repertoire holds 150,000 to 170,000 clones, approximately 90% seen once, with less than 3.5% in the top ten. The receptor comes from an adult in good health. This specimen consisted of peripheral blood, obtained on day 0 of AZD1222 vaccination. The chain employs TRBV6-5 and TRBJ2-7; D is undetermined. CDR3 nucleotide sequence: TGTGCCAGCACCCCCTCACAGAATAGCTACGAGCAGTACTTC. Translation gives CASTPSQNSYEQYF.